Listed here are 20 T cell receptor beta chains from one sample, sequenced in a study of T-cell reconstitution after alpha-beta-depleted transplantation in children. Molecular barcoding with unique molecular identifiers was used for the TCRbeta library. TCRdb re-called the PCR reads through MiXCR, storing one row per CDR3 protein. The data contain 75,000 to 100,000 distinct CDR3 sequences, 7.5% to 9.5% of them singletons. The sample was PBMCs from the stem cell graft donor, taken from the stem cell graft. Every receptor here comes from a human donor who donated a stem cell graft to a child with congenital amegakaryocytic thrombocytopenia.

Many counts were recorded for this clonotype. V is TRBV12-3 or TRBV12-4 and J is TRBJ1-2; a weak D match, TRBD1 (5 bases). The CDR3 extends over 13 amino acids. V was pared by 3 bases and J by 6 bases, with 11 bases between. This CDR3 reads CASSLGGANGYTF. The CDR3 nucleotides read TGTGCCAGCAGTTTGGGGGGTGCAAATGGCTACACCTTC.

The table lists this clonotype with many counts. The chain links TRBV12-3 or TRBV12-4 to TRBJ2-5, with 7 bases fitting TRBD2. After removal of 6 bases from V and 4 bases from J, the junction contained 11 bases not matched to a gene. The CDR3 is made up of 15 amino acids. The CDR3 DNA follows: TGTGCCAGCAGACCCCCAGAACCGGGGGGAGAGACCCAGTACTTC. Translating it yields CASRPPEPGGETQYF.

This clonotype has a count of ten or more. The chain combines TRBV7-2 with TRBJ2-2; TRBD2 agrees at 12 bases. Germline lookup yields CDR1 SGHTA and CDR2 FQGNSA. The V segment lost 5 bases and the J segment 1 base; nucleotides outside the gene matches: 8. CDR3 length equals 18 residues. CDR3 protein: CASSRMTSGSGNTGELFF. CDR3 DNA: TGTGCCAGCAGCCGAATGACTAGCGGGAGTGGGAACACCGGGGAGCTGTTTTTT.

This clonotype was counted many times. The chain uses TRBV18 and TRBJ2-5; D not resolved. Germline V gives CDR1 KGHSH, CDR2 LQKENI. Trimming removed 3 bases from V and 5 bases from J, with 10 bases in between. This CDR3 is 13 amino acids long. The CDR3 protein is CASSPLAAETQYF. The CDR3 DNA reads TGTGCCAGCTCACCTTTAGCCGCGGAGACCCAGTACTTC.

This clonotype was observed many times. This rearrangement joins TRBV12-3 or TRBV12-4 to TRBJ1-1, with TRBD1 as a possible D gene (5 bases). The CDR3 runs to 14 residues. V lost 7 bases to trimming and J lost 5 bases, with 17 bases between them. The CDR3 reads CASTTRTGGTEAFF. The CDR3 nucleotides are TGTGCCAGCACGACCCGGACGGGGGGGACTGAAGCTTTCTTT.

This clonotype was found many times. The chain employs TRBV29-1 and TRBJ2-5; a weak D match, TRBD1 (5 bases). V lost 2 bases and J 0 bases, leaving 10 bases between the germline ends. The CDR3 has 14 amino acids. Per the germline V gene, CDR1 is SQVTM and CDR2 is ANQGSEA. CDR3 coding DNA: TGCAGCGTTGAACAGGACACGTACCAAGAGACCCAGTACTTC. Residues: CSVEQDTYQETQYF.

Notes on this clonotype: A read error is possible here, since a much larger clone lies one base away. The chain has TRBV27 and TRBJ2-3, with 10 positions matching TRBD1. V shed 5 bases and J 7 bases; nucleotides not matched to a gene: 12. The CDR3 has 16 amino acids. Germline CDR1 and CDR2: MNHEY and SMNVEV (reference sequence). In DNA, the CDR3 is TGTGCCAGCAGTCCGTTGGGACAGGGGATATCAAATACGCAGTATTTT. Amino acid sequence: CASSPLGQGISNTQYF.

In this sample, this clonotype turned up once. The chain links TRBV5-6 to TRBJ2-1; D possibly matches TRBD1 or TRBD2 (5 bases each). CDR3 size: 15 residues. In germline, CDR1 is SGHDT, CDR2 YYEEEE. Trimming took 9 bases from V and 0 from J, leaving 16 bases between them. In DNA form, the CDR3 reads TGTGCCATGAGCGCCCGGGACCTCTCCTACAATGAGCAGTTCTTC. Translation gives CAMSARDLSYNEQFF.

This clonotype was recorded many times. The chain is built from TRBV29-1 and TRBJ1-2, with unresolved D. The germline CDR1 and CDR2 sequences are SQVTM and ANQGSEA. Deletions cut 4 bases from V and 5 bases from J, with 8 bases between. The CDR3 covers 11 residues. The CDR3 reads CSVGSAYGYTF. CDR3 coding DNA: TGCAGCGTTGGCAGTGCGTATGGCTACACCTTC.

In this sample, this clonotype turned up many times. The rearrangement links TRBV7-2 to TRBJ1-2; D gene uncertain. The V gene's germline CDR1 is SGHTA and CDR2 FQGNSA. The CDR3 loop spans 13 amino acids. V was pared by 1 base and J by 8 bases, with 11 bases between. The CDR3: CASSLGGRRGYTF. The DNA for the CDR3 is TGTGCCAGCAGCTTAGGGGGAAGAAGGGGCTACACCTTC.

This clonotype was detected many times. This chain uses TRBV3-1 with TRBJ2-7; D is perhaps TRBD2 (7 bases). This CDR3 contains 14 residues. Trimming pared 4 bases from V and 0 bases from J, leaving 10 bases between. Per germline, CDR1 LGHDT and CDR2 YNNKEL (reference sequence). The CDR3 DNA reads TGTGCCAGCAGCCCCGGGGGGCCCTCCTACGAGCAGTACTTC. Amino acid sequence: CASSPGGPSYEQYF.

This clonotype appeared many times. This chain connects TRBV6-2 or TRBV6-3 to TRBJ2-7; possibly TRBD1 or TRBD2 for D (5 bases each). The CDR3 totals 14 residues. Trimming pared 4 bases from V and 0 bases from J, leaving 10 bases between. Germline V lookup: CDR1 MNHEY, CDR2 SVGEGT. CDR3 sequence (DNA): TGTGCCAGCAGTTCGGGACCTTCCTCCTACGAGCAGTACTTC. It codes for CASSSGPSSYEQYF.

This clonotype was recorded at least ten times. This chain uses TRBV2 with TRBJ2-1, with D possibly TRBD2 on 5 matching bases. Trimming left V 9 bases short and J 8 bases short, with 20 bases between. The V gene's germline CDR1 is SNHLY and CDR2 FYNNEI. This CDR3 is 14 amino acids long. CDR3 sequence (DNA): TGTGCCAGTCTTCAAAGGACTGTACTGGATGAGCAGTTCTTC. It yields the protein CASLQRTVLDEQFF. Using reference TRBV2 and TRBJ2-1 for the parts outside the CDR3, the full variable domain is EPEVTQTPSHQVTQMGQEVILRCVPISNHLYFYWYRQILGQKVEFLVSFYNNEISEKSEIFDDQFSVERPDGSNFTLKIRSTKLEDSAMYFCASLQRTVLDEQFFGPGTRLTVL.

In its sample, this clonotype was seen many times. The chain recombines TRBV20-1 with TRBJ1-1, with D perhaps TRBD1 (6 bases). The V gene's germline CDR1 is DFQATT and CDR2 SNEGSKA (reference sequence). CDR3 length equals 14 residues. Trimming cost V 0 bases and J 7 bases, with 15 bases left between them. The CDR3 reads CSARDPPRGGEAFF. The CDR3, as DNA: TGCAGTGCTAGAGATCCCCCCAGGGGTGGTGAAGCTTTCTTT.

This clonotype appeared many times. This sequence joins TRBV5-1 and TRBJ1-1; 9 nucleotides line up with TRBD1. After removal of 5 bases from V and 3 bases from J, the junction contained 11 bases not matched to a gene. CDR1 SGHRS and CDR2 YFSETQ come from the germline V gene. This CDR3 has 16 residues. DNA for the CDR3: TGCGCCAGCAGAACCACAGGGGGCATCGTGGACACTGAAGCTTTCTTT. It translates to CASRTTGGIVDTEAFF.

A single count supports this clonotype. V usage is TRBV29-1 and J usage is TRBJ2-1, with D uncertain. This CDR3 is 14 amino acids long. With 1 base removed from V and 6 bases from J, the gap between germline ends came to 13 bases. Germline-derived CDR1 and CDR2 are SQVTM and ANQGSEA. The chain's CDR3 is CSVEGLDASNEQFF. The CDR3 DNA sequence: TGCAGCGTTGAAGGCCTAGACGCTTCCAATGAGCAGTTCTTC.

This clonotype was counted at least ten times. The rearrangement joins TRBV12-3 or TRBV12-4 to TRBJ2-5; 7 nucleotides line up with TRBD1. The length of the CDR3 is 15 residues. With V trimmed by 7 bases and J by 5 bases, 13 bases remained unmatched. The CDR3 region is CASTTRQGPPETQYF. The CDR3 DNA sequence: TGTGCCAGCACCACTCGACAGGGACCCCCGGAGACCCAGTACTTC.

This clonotype was found many times. The J gene is TRBJ1-5, the V gene TRBV9; D possibly corresponds to TRBD1 (5 bases). With 4 bases removed from V and 1 base from J, the gap between germline ends came to 15 bases. Germline V gene lookup returns CDR1 SGDLS and CDR2 YYNGEE. The CDR3 sequence is 16 residues long. The CDR3 spells CASSLGGAGSNQPQHF. In nucleotides, the CDR3 is TGTGCCAGCAGCCTTGGGGGAGCGGGGAGCAATCAGCCCCAGCATTTT.

This clonotype showed up many times. The chain carries TRBV12-3 or TRBV12-4 and TRBJ1-4; 8 positions agree with TRBD1. This CDR3 contains 14 residues. V trimming: 6 bases; J trimming: 8 bases; junction bases outside the gene matches: 8. CDR3 residues: CASSPGTGREKLFF. CDR3 in DNA: TGTGCCAGCAGCCCCGGGACAGGACGAGAAAAACTGTTTTTT.

The table lists this clonotype with many counts. J is TRBJ2-4 and V is TRBV10-3, with D uncertain. This CDR3 has 15 amino acids. Germline values: CDR1 ENHRY, CDR2 SYGVKD. The ends were cut back, 0 bases at V and 0 bases at J, with 6 bases in the middle. This CDR3 reads CAISESFLAKNIQYF. Here the CDR3 DNA reads TGTGCCATCAGTGAGTCGTTTTTAGCCAAAAACATTCAGTACTTC.